The rows below give T cell receptor beta chains drawn from one sample of a study of cytomegalovirus exposure and HLA in healthy donors. Assay: immunoSEQ multiplex PCR; the TCRdb copy retains only in-frame clones and omits some. Among 200,000 to 250,000 clones, around four fifths were seen once, and the ten largest hold about 1.5%. Material for sequencing was PBMCs. The receptors derive from a man aged 50 or older in good health and CMV-seronegative. Both conserved end residues are part of each CDR3. Fields, in order: V gene, J gene, D gene, clone size, CDR3 protein, CDR3 DNA. A D gene is named only where the DNA matches it firmly. Not all rows give a size; the values are once, few, many and, for expanded clones, a class.

V: TRBV5-1
J: TRBJ1-5
D: TRBD1
size: few
CDR3: CASSLEGGTSNQPQHF
DNA: TGCGCCAGCAGCTTGGAAGGGGGCACGAGCAATCAGCCCCAGCATTTT

V: TRBV30
J: TRBJ2-4
D: -
size: -
CDR3: CAWTRGVQNIQYF
DNA: TGTGCCTGGACCAGGGGGGTCCAAAACATTCAGTACTTC

V: TRBV9
J: TRBJ2-7
D: -
size: -
CDR3: CASSVSGTSYEQYF
DNA: TGTGCCAGCAGCGTCTCCGGGACATCCTACGAGCAGTACTTC

V: TRBV28
J: TRBJ1-1
D: TRBD1
size: -
CDR3: CASSLPPDRGLGAFF
DNA: TGTGCCAGCAGTTTGCCGCCCGACAGGGGCCTTGGAGCTTTCTTT

V: TRBV28
J: TRBJ2-1
D: TRBD1
size: few
CDR3: CASSLGQGREQFF
DNA: TGTGCCAGCAGTTTGGGACAGGGAAGAGAGCAGTTCTTC

V: TRBV18
J: TRBJ1-1
D: -
size: once
CDR3: CASSQDTKNTEAFF
DNA: TGTGCCAGCTCACAAGACACGAAGAACACTGAAGCTTTCTTT

V: TRBV28
J: TRBJ2-3
D: TRBD1
size: -
CDR3: CASSLQGARSDTQYF
DNA: TGTGCCAGCAGCCTACAGGGGGCCAGGTCAGATACGCAGTATTTT

V: TRBV18
J: TRBJ2-7
D: TRBD1
size: -
CDR3: CASSWDRGNEQYF
DNA: TGTGCCAGCTCGTGGGACAGGGGAAACGAGCAGTACTTC

V: TRBV28
J: TRBJ1-1
D: TRBD1
size: -
CDR3: CASSSPGQGLNTEAFF
DNA: TGTGCCAGCAGTTCCCCGGGACAGGGATTGAACACTGAAGCTTTCTTT

V: TRBV4-2
J: TRBJ1-2
D: -
size: -
CDR3: CASSRYQGTNYGYTF
DNA: TGTGCCAGCAGCCGGTATCAGGGAACTAACTATGGCTACACCTTC

V: TRBV27
J: TRBJ2-1
D: TRBD2
size: -
CDR3: CASSSAPGLGSLNEQFF
DNA: TGTGCCAGCAGTTCAGCCCCGGGACTAGGGAGTTTGAATGAGCAGTTCTTC

V: TRBV18
J: TRBJ2-7
D: TRBD2
size: -
CDR3: CASSSGLAGNYEQYF
DNA: TGTGCCAGCTCATCCGGACTAGCGGGAAACTACGAGCAGTACTTC

V: TRBV19
J: TRBJ1-2
D: -
size: -
CDR3: CASRGPVGQSNYGYTF
DNA: TGTGCCAGTAGAGGCCCCGTAGGACAGTCTAACTATGGCTACACCTTC

V: TRBV19
J: TRBJ2-7
D: TRBD1
size: -
CDR3: CASSIKGQGTYEQYF
DNA: TGTGCCAGTAGTATAAAGGGACAGGGCACCTACGAGCAGTACTTC

V: TRBV6-1
J: TRBJ1-1
D: -
size: -
CDR3: CASTPAVSMNTEAFF
DNA: TGTGCTTCAACCCCTGCGGTCAGCATGAACACTGAAGCTTTCTTT

V: TRBV2
J: TRBJ1-1
D: -
size: -
CDR3: CASRTQGRTEAFF
DNA: TGTGCCAGCAGAACACAGGGTCGGACTGAAGCTTTCTTT

V: TRBV5-1
J: TRBJ2-3
D: -
size: -
CDR3: CASSLYRPTDTQYF
DNA: TGCGCCAGCAGCTTGTACAGGCCCACAGATACGCAGTATTTT

V: TRBV5-6
J: TRBJ2-5
D: -
size: -
CDR3: CASSLLQGGGTQYF
DNA: TGTGCCAGCAGCTTGTTACAGGGTGGTGGTACCCAGTACTTC

V: TRBV6-1
J: TRBJ2-5
D: -
size: -
CDR3: CASSELFVETQYF
DNA: TGTGCCAGCAGTGAATTGTTCGTGGAGACCCAGTACTTC

V: TRBV9
J: TRBJ2-3
D: TRBD2
size: -
CDR3: CASSRSGGLAIETDTQYF
DNA: TGTGCCAGCAGTCGGTCGGGAGGACTAGCAATAGAAACAGATACGCAGTATTTT

V: TRBV27
J: TRBJ2-6
D: -
size: -
CDR3: CASSFVAGANGLTF
DNA: TGTGCCAGCAGTTTTGTAGCTGGGGCCAACGGCCTGACTTTC

V: TRBV28
J: TRBJ2-1
D: -
size: -
CDR3: CASSLPGTYNEQFF
DNA: TGTGCCAGCAGTTTACCGGGGACCTACAATGAGCAGTTCTTC

V: TRBV19
J: TRBJ2-7
D: -
size: -
CDR3: CASSRAYEQYF
DNA: TGTGCCAGTAGTAGAGCTTACGAGCAGTACTTC

V: TRBV28
J: TRBJ2-7
D: TRBD2
size: once
CDR3: CASLASGEQYF
DNA: TGTGCCAGCTTAGCTAGCGGCGAGCAGTACTTC

V: TRBV6-5
J: TRBJ1-2
D: TRBD1
size: -
CDR3: CASRGQNYGYTF
DNA: TGTGCCAGCAGGGGACAGAACTATGGCTACACCTTC

V: TRBV18
J: TRBJ1-1
D: -
size: -
CDR3: CASSPSGTGEEAFF
DNA: TGTGCCAGCTCACCTTCCGGGACGGGAGAAGAAGCTTTCTTT

V: TRBV2
J: TRBJ2-7
D: -
size: -
CDR3: CASTPGEPFTYEQYF
DNA: TGTGCCAGCACCCCCGGAGAACCCTTTACCTACGAGCAGTACTTC